This T cell receptor beta chain was obtained from a study of CD8 T cells in ankylosing spondylitis. General study findings and limits: From matched ankylosing spondylitis synovial fluid, disease-linked clones were reportedly recovered at significantly enriched levels. Clones linked to disease, bearing a CD8+ phenotype, were relatively rare in peripheral blood. About 8 highly homologous variants formed a TCR beta motif that appeared characteristic of ankylosing spondylitis blood.

This clonotype was counted at least ten times. Antigen: not known. 5'-RACE, quantitative and with molecular barcodes, yielded the TCR beta libraries. TCRdb analysed the 5' RACE reads with MiXCR anew, one entry per CDR3 protein. The sample includes 180,000 or so distinct CDR3 sequences, roughly 12% seen only once; the top ten take under 35%. V shed 1 base and J shed 7 bases, with 4 bases lying between them. There are 11 residues in the CDR3. Germline CDR1 and CDR2: SEHNR and FQNEAQ (reference sequence). The sample comprised blood, either unsorted or a sorted T cell fraction (not recorded which). The TCR originated in a male donor with ankylosing spondylitis or in good health (not recorded which). This chain connects TRBV7-9 to TRBJ1-1; D is unresolved. CDR3 loop: CASSLGFEAFF. Written as DNA, the CDR3 is TGTGCCAGCAGCTTAGGGTTTGAAGCTTTCTTT.